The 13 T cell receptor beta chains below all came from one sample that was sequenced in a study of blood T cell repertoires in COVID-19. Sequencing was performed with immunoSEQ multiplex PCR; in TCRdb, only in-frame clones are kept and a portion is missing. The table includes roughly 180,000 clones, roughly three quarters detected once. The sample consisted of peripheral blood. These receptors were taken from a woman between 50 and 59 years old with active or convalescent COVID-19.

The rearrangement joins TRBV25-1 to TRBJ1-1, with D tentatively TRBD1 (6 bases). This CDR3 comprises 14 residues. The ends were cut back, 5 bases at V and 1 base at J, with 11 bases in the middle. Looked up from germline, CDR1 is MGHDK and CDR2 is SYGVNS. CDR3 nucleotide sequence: TGTGCCAGCAGTAACAGGGCTACGAACACTGAAGCTTTCTTT. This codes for CASSNRATNTEAFF.

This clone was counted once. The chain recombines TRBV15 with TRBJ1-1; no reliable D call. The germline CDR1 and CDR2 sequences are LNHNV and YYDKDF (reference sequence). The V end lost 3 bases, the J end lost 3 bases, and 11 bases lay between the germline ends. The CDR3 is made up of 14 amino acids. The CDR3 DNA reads TGTGCCACCAGCAGCACAGAAAGTCACACTGAAGCTTTCTTT. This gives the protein CATSSTESHTEAFF. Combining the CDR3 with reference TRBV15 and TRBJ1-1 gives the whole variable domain DAMVIQNPRYQVTQFGKPVTLSCSQTLNHNVMYWYQQKSSQAPKLLFHYYDKDFNNEADTPDNFQSRRPNTSFCFLDIRSPGLGDTAMYLCATSSTESHTEAFFGQGTRLTVV.

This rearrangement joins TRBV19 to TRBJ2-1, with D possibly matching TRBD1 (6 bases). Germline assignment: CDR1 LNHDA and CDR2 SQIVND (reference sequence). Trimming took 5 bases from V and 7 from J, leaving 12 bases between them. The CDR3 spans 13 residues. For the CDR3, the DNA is TGTGCCAGTAGTCCGGACAGTACTAATGAGCAGTTCTTC. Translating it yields CASSPDSTNEQFF. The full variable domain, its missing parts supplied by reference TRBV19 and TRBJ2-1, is DGGITQSPKYLFRKEGQNVTLSCEQNLNHDAMYWYRQDPGQGLRLIYYSQIVNDFQKGDIAEGYSVSREKKESFPLTVTSAQKNPTAFYLCASSPDSTNEQFFGPGTRLTVL.

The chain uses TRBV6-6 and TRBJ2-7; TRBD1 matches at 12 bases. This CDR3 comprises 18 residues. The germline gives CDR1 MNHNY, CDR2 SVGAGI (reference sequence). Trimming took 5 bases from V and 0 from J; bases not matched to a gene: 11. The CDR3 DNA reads TGTGCCAGCAGTCCCGGGACAGGGGGCGGCCGAAGCTCCTACGAGCAGTACTTC. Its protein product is CASSPGTGGGRSSYEQYF.

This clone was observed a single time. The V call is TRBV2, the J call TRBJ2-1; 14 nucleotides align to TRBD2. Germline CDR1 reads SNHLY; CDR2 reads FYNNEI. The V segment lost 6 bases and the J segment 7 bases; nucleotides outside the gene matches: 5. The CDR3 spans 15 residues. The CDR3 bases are TGTGCCAGCAGGGGTGGGACTAGCGGGAGAAATGAGCAGTTCTTC. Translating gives CASRGGTSGRNEQFF.

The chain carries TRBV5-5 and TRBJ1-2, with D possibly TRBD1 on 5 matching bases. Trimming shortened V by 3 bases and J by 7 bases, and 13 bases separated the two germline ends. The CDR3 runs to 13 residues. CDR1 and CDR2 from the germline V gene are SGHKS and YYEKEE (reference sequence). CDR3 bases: TGTGCCAGCAGCTCAAGCACAGGAACTGGCTACACCTTC. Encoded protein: CASSSSTGTGYTF. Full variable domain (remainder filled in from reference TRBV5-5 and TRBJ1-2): DAGVTQSPTHLIKTRGQQVTLRCSPISGHKSVSWYQQVLGQGPQFIFQYYEKEERGRGNFPDRFSARQFPNYSSELNVNALLLGDSALYLCASSSSTGTGYTFGSGTRLTVV.

The CDR3 DNA follows: TGTGCCAGCAGTTTATCGATTTACTCCGAGCAGTACTTC. It codes for CASSLSIYSEQYF. This chain links TRBV27 with TRBJ2-7; D is unclear. The CDR3 sequence is 13 residues long. CDR1 and CDR2 from the germline V gene are MNHEY and SMNVEV (reference sequence). Trimming left V 0 bases short and J 6 bases short, with 9 bases between.

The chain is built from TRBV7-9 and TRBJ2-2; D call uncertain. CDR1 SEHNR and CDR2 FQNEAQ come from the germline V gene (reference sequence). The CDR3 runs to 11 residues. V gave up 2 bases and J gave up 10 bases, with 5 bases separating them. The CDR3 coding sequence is TGTGCCAGCAGCTTAACAGCGGAGCTGTTTTTT. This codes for CASSLTAELFF.

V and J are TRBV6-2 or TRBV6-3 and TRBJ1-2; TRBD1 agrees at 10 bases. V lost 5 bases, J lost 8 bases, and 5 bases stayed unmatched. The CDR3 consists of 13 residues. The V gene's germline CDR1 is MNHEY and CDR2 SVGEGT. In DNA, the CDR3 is TGTGCCAGCAGTCCAGGGACAGGGGTCGGCTACACCTTC. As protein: CASSPGTGVGYTF.

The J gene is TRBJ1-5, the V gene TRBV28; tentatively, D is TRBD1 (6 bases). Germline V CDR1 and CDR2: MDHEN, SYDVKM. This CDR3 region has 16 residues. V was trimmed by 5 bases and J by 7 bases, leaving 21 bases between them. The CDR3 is CASSPRMAGVGQPQHF. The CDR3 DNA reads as TGTGCCAGCAGTCCCCGGATGGCAGGGGTCGGGCAGCCCCAGCATTTT.

CDR3 in amino acids: CASSTGGIGEAFF. The CDR3 DNA sequence: TGTGCCAGCAGCACAGGGGGCATCGGTGAAGCTTTCTTT. This chain links TRBV7-9 with TRBJ1-1, with TRBD1 matching 9 bases. V shed 5 bases, J shed 7 bases, and the junction held 5 bases outside the gene matches. The CDR3 is 13 residues long. Germline CDR1 reads SEHNR; CDR2 reads FQNEAQ (reference sequence).

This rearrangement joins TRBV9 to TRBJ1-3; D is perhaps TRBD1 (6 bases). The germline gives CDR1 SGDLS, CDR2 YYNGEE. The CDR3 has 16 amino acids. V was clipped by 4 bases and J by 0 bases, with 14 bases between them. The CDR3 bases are TGTGCCAGCAGCTCTTCCAGGGGTAGCTCTGGAAACACCATATATTTT. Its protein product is CASSSSRGSSGNTIYF. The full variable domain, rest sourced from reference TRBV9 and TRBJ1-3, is DSGVTQTPKHLITATGQRVTLRCSPRSGDLSVYWYQQSLDQGLQFLIQYYNGEERAKGNILERFSAQQFPDLHSELNLSSLELGDSALYFCASSSSRGSSGNTIYFGEGSWLTVV.

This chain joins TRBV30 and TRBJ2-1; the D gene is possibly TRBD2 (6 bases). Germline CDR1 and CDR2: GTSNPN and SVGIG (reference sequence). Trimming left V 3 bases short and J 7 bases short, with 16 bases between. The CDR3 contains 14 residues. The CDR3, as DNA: TGTGCCTGGAGCGAGGGAATCGCGGGGAATGAGCAGTTCTTC. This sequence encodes CAWSEGIAGNEQFF.